This T cell receptor beta chain was retrieved from a study of blood T cells in healthy people across ages. Alongside a J-beta primer mix, a sample-barcoded 5' primer served in a second PCR lasting roughly 7 to 11 cycles. TCRdb re-analysed the 5' RACE reads in MiXCR, keeping a single row per CDR3 protein. The sample includes around 1.5 million distinct CDR3 sequences, 55% to 75% of them seen just once. The sequence was collected from a young man in good health. What was sequenced was blood.

The CDR3 DNA follows: TGTGCCAGCAAGGTAGGACTAGCGGCTTTCAATGAGCAGTTCTTC. This encodes CASKVGLAAFNEQFF. The chain carries TRBV6-2 or TRBV6-3 and TRBJ2-1; 10 bases agree with TRBD2. CDR1 MNHEY and CDR2 SVGEGT come from the germline V gene. This CDR3 spans 15 amino acids. The junction had 9 bases not matched to a gene; V was cut back by 7 bases and J by 6 bases.